The 2 T cell receptor beta chains below all came from one sample that was sequenced in a study of T-cell reconstitution after alpha-beta-depleted transplantation in children. Preparing the TCRbeta library involved the use of unique molecular identifiers. Using its own MiXCR run on the PCR reads, TCRdb lists one record per CDR3 protein. The profile covers about 830,000 distinct CDR3 sequences, with approximately 15% appearing a single time and just under 5% taken by the ten largest. The material sequenced was PBMCs, mostly from graft donor cells, taken 360 days after TCRalphabeta/CD19-depleted stem cell transplant. Every receptor here comes from a male patient aged 10 to 17 who had a stem cell transplant for acute lymphoblastic leukemia, so the T cells may come from the graft donor.

This clonotype was counted ten times or more. The chain's CDR3 is CSVDRDYNEQFF. The CDR3 DNA reads TGCAGCGTTGACCGAGATTACAATGAGCAGTTCTTC. V usage is TRBV29-1 and J usage is TRBJ2-1; no reliable D call. Per the germline V gene, CDR1 is SQVTM and CDR2 is ANQGSEA. V lost 3 bases and J 4 bases, leaving 7 bases between the germline ends. The CDR3 covers 12 residues.

This clonotype appeared a few times. The rearrangement joins TRBV7-9 to TRBJ2-5; 7 bases match TRBD2. Germline trimming cut 3 bases from V and 5 bases from J; bases unmatched to any gene: 9. Looked up from germline, CDR1 is SEHNR and CDR2 is FQNEAQ (reference sequence). CDR3 length equals 15 residues. The CDR3 sequence: CASSLSGIERETQYF. In nucleotides, the CDR3 is TGTGCCAGCAGCTTGAGCGGGATTGAGCGGGAGACCCAGTACTTC.